This T cell receptor (beta chain) was captured in a study of blood T cell repertoires in COVID-19. Overall study: The cDNA or gDNA used as material had been derived from T cells, B-cell-depleted T cells, or PBMCs.

How the authors handled the data: Estimation of nucleated cell counts was performed using reference gene primer amplification. Generated by immunoSEQ multiplex PCR, the TCRdb table keeps only in-frame clones and is missing some. For V, J and clone size, that table is used; D and trimming come from the DNA. In the table there are roughly 240,000 clones, approximately 85% of which are singletons. Patients from Seattle were sampled longitudinally, starting during active infection. The junction had 5 bases not matched to a gene; V was cut back by 6 bases and J by 2 bases. This CDR3 has 14 residues. The germline V gene encodes CDR1 PRHDT and CDR2 FYEKMQ (reference sequence).

Sample: peripheral blood. The receptor comes from a woman aged 80 or over with COVID-19, enrolled during active disease. V and J are TRBV13 and TRBJ1-2; 8 bases agree with TRBD1. The chain's CDR3 is CASRPGQGNYGYTF. In DNA form, the CDR3 reads TGTGCCAGCAGGCCCGGACAGGGAAACTATGGCTACACCTTC.